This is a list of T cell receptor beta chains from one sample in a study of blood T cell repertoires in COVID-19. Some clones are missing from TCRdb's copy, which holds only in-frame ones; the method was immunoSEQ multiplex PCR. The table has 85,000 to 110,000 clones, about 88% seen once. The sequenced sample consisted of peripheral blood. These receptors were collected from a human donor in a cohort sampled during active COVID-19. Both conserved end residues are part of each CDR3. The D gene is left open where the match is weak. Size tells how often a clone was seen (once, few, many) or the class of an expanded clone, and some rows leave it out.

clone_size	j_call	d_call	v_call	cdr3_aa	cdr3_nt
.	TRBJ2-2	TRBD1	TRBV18	CASSPTGSGELFF	TGTGCCAGCTCACCGACAGGGTCCGGGGAGCTGTTTTTT
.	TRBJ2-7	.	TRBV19	CASSIDITRESYEQYF	TGTGCCAGTAGTATAGATATTACTAGAGAGTCCTACGAGCAGTACTTC
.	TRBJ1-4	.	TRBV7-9	CASRRFLPGTNEKLFF	TGTGCCAGCAGGCGATTTCTACCGGGGACTAATGAAAAACTGTTTTTT
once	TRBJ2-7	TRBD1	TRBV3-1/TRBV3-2	CASSQLGQSDEQYF	TGTGCCAGCAGCCAACTGGGACAGTCCGACGAGCAGTACTTC
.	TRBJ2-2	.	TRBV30	CAWKGTLNTGELFF	TGTGCCTGGAAGGGGACTTTGAACACCGGGGAGCTGTTTTTT
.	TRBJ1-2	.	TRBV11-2	CASSLTQGNGYTF	TGTGCCAGCAGCTTGACCCAGGGGAATGGCTACACCTTC
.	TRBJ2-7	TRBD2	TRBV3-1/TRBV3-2	CASSPETSAHSYEQYF	TGTGCCAGCAGCCCGGAGACTAGCGCTCACTCCTACGAGCAGTACTTC
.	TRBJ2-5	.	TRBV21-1	CASSKQWTEQETQYF	TGTGCCAGCAGCAAACAATGGACAGAACAAGAGACCCAGTACTTC
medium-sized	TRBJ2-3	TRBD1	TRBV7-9	CASSLATGGYGTDTQYF	TGTGCCAGCAGCTTAGCCACAGGGGGCTACGGCACAGATACGCAGTATTTT
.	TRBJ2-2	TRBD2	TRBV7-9	CASSLGASGTYTGELFF	TGTGCCAGCAGCTTAGGAGCTAGCGGCACGTACACCGGGGAGCTGTTTTTT
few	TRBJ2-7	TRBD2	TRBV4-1	CASSQPRTREQYF	TGCGCCAGCAGCCAACCTCGGACTAGGGAGCAGTACTTC
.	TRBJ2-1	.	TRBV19	CASGVTVFGRERDLGNEQFF	TGTGCCAGTGGAGTAACAGTATTTGGCAGGGAAAGGGATCTCGGTAATGAGCAGTTCTTC
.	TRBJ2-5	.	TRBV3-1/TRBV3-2	CASSQVNGGTQYF	TGTGCCAGCAGCCAAGTCAACGGGGGGACCCAGTACTTC
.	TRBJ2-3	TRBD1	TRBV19	CASSARGQRRDTQYF	TGTGCCAGTAGTGCCAGGGGGCAGAGGAGAGATACGCAGTATTTT
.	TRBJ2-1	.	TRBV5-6	CASSLVYSYNEQFF	TGTGCCAGCAGCTTGGTTTATTCCTACAATGAGCAGTTCTTC
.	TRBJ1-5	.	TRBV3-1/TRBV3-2	CASSQGVYSNQPQHF	TGTGCCAGCAGCCAAGGCGTCTATTCCAATCAGCCCCAGCATTTT
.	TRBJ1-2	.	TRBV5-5	CASSLVPGMRGYTF	TGTGCCAGCAGCTTGGTACCGGGGATGCGGGGCTACACCTTC
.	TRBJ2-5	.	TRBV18	CASSPNRGKSQETQYF	TGTGCCAGCTCACCAAATAGAGGGAAATCGCAAGAGACCCAGTACTTC
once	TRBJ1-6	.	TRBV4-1	CASSRSTQGTGSPLHF	TGCGCCAGCAGCCGCTCGACGCAGGGGACGGGTTCACCCCTCCACTTT
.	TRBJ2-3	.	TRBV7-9	CASSRGGERTDTQYF	TGTGCCAGCAGCCGAGGGGGGGAAAGAACGGATACGCAGTATTTT
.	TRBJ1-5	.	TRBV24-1	CATSKTGEGENQPQHF	TGTGCCACCAGCAAGACCGGGGAGGGAGAAAATCAGCCCCAGCATTTT
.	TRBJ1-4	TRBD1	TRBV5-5	CASSRDRTNEKLFF	TGTGCCAGCAGTCGGGACAGAACTAATGAAAAACTGTTTTTT
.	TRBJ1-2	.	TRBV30	CAWSVAGHYGYTF	TGTGCCTGGAGTGTAGCTGGTCACTATGGCTACACCTTC
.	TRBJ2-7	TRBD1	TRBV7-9	CASSSGKTGGLEQYF	TGTGCCAGCAGCTCCGGGAAAACAGGGGGTCTCGAGCAGTACTTC